This T cell receptor beta chain was sequenced for a study of blood T cell repertoires in COVID-19. This clone was recorded only once. The CDR3 consists of 14 residues. V gave up 0 bases and J gave up 0 bases, with 6 bases separating them. Germline V gives CDR1 SGDLS, CDR2 YYNGEE. Only in-frame clones appear in the TCRdb table, and some are missing; sequencing was by immunoSEQ multiplex PCR. The sample gives some 410,000 clones, roughly 90% of which show up once; 0.97% is in the top ten. This receptor was obtained from a woman in her 30s with acute COVID-19. The sample taken for sequencing was PBMCs or T cells enriched from blood (not recorded which). V is TRBV9 and J is TRBJ1-1; D call uncertain. CDR3 in amino acids: CASSVANVNTEAFF. CDR3 sequence (DNA): TGTGCCAGCAGCGTAGCTAATGTGAACACTGAAGCTTTCTTT.